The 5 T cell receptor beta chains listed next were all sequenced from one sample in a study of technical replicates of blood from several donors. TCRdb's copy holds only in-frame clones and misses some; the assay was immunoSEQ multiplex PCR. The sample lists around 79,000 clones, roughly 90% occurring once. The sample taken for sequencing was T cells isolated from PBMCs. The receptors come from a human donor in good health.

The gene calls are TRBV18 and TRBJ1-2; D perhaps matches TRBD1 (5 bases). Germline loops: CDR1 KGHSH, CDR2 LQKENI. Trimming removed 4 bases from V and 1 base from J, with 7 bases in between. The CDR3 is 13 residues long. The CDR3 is CASSRGSNYGYTF. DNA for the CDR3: TGTGCCAGCTCACGGGGCAGTAACTATGGCTACACCTTC.

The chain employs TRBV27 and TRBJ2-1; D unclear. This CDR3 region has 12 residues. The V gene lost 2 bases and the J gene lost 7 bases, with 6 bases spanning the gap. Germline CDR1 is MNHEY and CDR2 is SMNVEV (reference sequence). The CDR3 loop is CASSLADNEQFF. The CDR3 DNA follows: TGTGCCAGCAGTTTAGCGGATAATGAGCAGTTCTTC.

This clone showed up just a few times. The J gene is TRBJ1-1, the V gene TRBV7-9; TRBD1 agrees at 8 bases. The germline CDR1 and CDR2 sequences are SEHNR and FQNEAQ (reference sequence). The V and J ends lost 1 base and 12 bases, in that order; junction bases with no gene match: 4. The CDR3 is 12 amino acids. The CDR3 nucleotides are TGTGCCAGCAGCTTAGGGGACAGGCGAACTTTCTTT. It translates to CASSLGDRRTFF.

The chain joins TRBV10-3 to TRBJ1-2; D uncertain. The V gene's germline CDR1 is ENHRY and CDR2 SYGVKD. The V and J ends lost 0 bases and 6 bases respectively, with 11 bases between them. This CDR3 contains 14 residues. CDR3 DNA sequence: TGTGCCATCAGTGAGTCAAAACTCACAGATGGCTACACCTTC. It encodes CAISESKLTDGYTF.

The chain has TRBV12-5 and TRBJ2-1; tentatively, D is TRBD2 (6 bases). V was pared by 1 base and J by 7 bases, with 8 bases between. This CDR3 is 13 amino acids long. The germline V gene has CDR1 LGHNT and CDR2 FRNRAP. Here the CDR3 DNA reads TGTGCTAGTGGTTTGGGGCGGGGAAATGAGCAGTTCTTC. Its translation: CASGLGRGNEQFF.